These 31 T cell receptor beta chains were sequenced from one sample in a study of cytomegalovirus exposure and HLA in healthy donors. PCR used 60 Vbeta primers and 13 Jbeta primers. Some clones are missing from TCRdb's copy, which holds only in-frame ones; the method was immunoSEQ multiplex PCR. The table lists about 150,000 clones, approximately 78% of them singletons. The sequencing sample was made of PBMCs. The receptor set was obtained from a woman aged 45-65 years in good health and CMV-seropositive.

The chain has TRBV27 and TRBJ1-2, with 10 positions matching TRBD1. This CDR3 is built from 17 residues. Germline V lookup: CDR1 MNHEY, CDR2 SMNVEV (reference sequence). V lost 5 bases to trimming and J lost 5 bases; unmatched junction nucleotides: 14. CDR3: CASSRASGTGVVYGYTF. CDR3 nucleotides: TGTGCCAGCAGTAGGGCTTCCGGGACAGGGGTTGTGTATGGCTACACCTTC.

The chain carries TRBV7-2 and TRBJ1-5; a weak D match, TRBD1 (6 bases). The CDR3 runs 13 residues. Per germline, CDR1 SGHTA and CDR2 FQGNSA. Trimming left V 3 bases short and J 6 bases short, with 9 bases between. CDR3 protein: CASSFLQGQPQHF. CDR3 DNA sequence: TGTGCCAGCAGCTTCCTACAGGGTCAGCCCCAGCATTTT.

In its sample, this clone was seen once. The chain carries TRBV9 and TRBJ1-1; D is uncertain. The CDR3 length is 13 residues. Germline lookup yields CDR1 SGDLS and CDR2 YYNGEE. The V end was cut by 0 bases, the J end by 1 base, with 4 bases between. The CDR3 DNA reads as TGTGCCAGCAGCGTAGCTCCGAACACTGAAGCTTTCTTT. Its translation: CASSVAPNTEAFF.

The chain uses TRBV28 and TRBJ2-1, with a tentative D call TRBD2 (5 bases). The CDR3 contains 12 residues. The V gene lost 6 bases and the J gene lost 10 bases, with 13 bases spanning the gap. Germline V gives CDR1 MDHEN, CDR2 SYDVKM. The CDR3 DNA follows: TGTGCCAGCAGGCCCGGACTGGGGGAGCAGTTCTTC. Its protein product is CASRPGLGEQFF.

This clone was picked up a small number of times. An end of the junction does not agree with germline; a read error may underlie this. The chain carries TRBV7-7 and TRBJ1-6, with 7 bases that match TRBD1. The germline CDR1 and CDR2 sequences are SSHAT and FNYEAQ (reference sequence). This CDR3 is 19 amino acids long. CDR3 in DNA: TGTGCTAGCAGCTTAGTGACCCCGGAGCCGGACAGGCTTAATTCACCCCTCCACTTT. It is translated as CASSLVTPEPDRLNSPLHF.

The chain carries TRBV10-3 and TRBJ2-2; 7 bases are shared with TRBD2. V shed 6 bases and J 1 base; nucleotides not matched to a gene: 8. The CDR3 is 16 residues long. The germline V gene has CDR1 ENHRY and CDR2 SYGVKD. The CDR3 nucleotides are TGTGCCATCAGGAAATCCACTAGCGAGAACACCGGGGAGCTGTTTTTT. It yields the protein CAIRKSTSENTGELFF.

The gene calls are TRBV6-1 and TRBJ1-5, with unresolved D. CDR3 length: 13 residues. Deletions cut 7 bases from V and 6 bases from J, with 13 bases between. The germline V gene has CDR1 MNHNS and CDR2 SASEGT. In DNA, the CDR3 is TGTGCCAGCACCCCTTTATCGAGTCAGCCCCAGCATTTT. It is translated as CASTPLSSQPQHF.

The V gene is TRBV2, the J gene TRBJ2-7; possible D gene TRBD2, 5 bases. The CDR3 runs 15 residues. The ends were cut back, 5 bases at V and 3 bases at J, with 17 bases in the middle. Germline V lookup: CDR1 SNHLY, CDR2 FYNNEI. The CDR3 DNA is TGTGCCAGCAGTACGACCCGGGAACTCGTCTACGAGCAGTACTTC. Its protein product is CASSTTRELVYEQYF.

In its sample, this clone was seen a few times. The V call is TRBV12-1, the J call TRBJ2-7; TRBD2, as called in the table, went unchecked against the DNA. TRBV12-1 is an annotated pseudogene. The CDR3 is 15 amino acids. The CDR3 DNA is TGTGCCAGCAGCTTTTACCTAGCGGGGTCGGGAGAGCAGTACTTC. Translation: CASSFYLAGSGEQYF.

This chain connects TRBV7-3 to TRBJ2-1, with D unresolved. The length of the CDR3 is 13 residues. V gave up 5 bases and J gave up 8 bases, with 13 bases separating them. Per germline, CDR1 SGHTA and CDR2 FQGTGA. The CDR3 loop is CASSRNTVDEQFF. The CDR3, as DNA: TGTGCCAGCAGCCGAAATACTGTCGATGAGCAGTTCTTC.

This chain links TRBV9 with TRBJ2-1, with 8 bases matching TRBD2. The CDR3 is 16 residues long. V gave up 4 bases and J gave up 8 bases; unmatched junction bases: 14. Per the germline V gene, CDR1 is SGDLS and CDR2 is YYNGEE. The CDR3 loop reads CASSPHPTSEGDEQFF. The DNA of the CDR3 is TGTGCCAGCAGCCCCCATCCGACTAGCGAGGGCGATGAGCAGTTCTTC.

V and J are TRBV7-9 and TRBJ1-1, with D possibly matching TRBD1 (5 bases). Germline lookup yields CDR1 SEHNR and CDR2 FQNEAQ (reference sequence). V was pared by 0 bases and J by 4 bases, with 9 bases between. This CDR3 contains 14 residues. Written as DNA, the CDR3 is TGTGCCAGCAGCTTAGCTGGGGGGTCCACTGAAGCTTTCTTT. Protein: CASSLAGGSTEAFF.

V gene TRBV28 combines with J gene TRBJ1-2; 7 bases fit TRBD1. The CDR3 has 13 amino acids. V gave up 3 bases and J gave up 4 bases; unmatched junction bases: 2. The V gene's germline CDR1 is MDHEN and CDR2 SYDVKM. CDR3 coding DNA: TGTGCCAGCAGTTTGAACAGGGGCTATGGCTACACCTTC. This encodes CASSLNRGYGYTF.

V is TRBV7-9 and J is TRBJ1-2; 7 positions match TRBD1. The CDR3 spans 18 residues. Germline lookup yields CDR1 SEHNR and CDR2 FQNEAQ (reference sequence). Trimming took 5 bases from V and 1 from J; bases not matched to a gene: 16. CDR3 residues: CASSTLKGAREINYGYTF. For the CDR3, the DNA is TGTGCCAGCAGCACCCTTAAGGGGGCCAGGGAGATTAACTATGGCTACACCTTC.

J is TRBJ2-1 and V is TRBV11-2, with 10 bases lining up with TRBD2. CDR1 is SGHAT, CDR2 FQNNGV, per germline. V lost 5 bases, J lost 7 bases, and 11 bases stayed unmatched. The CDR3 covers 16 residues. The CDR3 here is CASSTLSGRARNEQFF. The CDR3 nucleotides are TGTGCCAGCAGCACCCTAAGCGGGAGGGCCAGGAATGAGCAGTTCTTC.

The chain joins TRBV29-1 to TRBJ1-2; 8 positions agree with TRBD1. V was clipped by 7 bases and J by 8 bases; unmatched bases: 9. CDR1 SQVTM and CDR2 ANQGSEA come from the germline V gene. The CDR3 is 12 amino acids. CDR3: CSANGQGKGYTF. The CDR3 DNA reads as TGCAGCGCCAATGGACAGGGAAAGGGCTACACCTTC.

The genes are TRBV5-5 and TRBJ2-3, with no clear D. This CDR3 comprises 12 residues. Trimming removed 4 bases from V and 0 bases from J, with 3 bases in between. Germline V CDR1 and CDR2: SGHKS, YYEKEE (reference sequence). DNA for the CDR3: TGTGCCAGCAGCCGTAGCACAGATACGCAGTATTTT. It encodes CASSRSTDTQYF.

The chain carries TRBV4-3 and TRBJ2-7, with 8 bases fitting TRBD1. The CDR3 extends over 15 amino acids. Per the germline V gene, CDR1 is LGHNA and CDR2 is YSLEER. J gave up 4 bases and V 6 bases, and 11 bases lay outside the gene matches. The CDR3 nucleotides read TGCGCCAGCAGTCAGCCAGGACAGGGTGTTTACGAGCAGTACTTC. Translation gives CASSQPGQGVYEQYF.

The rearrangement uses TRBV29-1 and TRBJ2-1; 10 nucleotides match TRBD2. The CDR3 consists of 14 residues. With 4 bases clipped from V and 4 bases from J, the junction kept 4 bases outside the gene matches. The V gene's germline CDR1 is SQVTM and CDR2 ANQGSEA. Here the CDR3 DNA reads TGCAGCGTTGTACTAGCGGGGAGATACAATGAGCAGTTCTTC. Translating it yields CSVVLAGRYNEQFF.

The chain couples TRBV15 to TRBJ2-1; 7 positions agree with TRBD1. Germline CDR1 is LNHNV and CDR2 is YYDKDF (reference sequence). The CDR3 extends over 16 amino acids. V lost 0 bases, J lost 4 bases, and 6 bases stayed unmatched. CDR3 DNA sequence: TGTGCCACCAGCAGAGACCGACAGGGTAATTACAATGAGCAGTTCTTC. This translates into CATSRDRQGNYNEQFF.

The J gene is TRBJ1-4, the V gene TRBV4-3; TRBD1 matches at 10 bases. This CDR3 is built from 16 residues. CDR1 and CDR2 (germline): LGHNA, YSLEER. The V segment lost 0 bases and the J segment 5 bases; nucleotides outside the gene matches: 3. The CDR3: CASSQDSGQGNEKLFF. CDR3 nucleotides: TGCGCCAGCAGCCAAGATTCGGGACAGGGGAATGAAAAACTGTTTTTT.

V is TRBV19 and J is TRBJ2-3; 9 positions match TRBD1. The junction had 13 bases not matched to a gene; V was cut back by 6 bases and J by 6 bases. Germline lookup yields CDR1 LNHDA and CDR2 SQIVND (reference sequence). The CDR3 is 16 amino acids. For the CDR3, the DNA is TGTGCCAGTAGCAATCTGGGACAGGGTGGCGTCGATACGCAGTATTTT. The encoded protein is CASSNLGQGGVDTQYF. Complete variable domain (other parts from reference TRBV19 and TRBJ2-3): DGGITQSPKYLFRKEGQNVTLSCEQNLNHDAMYWYRQDPGQGLRLIYYSQIVNDFQKGDIAEGYSVSREKKESFPLTVTSAQKNPTAFYLCASSNLGQGGVDTQYFGPGTRLTVL.

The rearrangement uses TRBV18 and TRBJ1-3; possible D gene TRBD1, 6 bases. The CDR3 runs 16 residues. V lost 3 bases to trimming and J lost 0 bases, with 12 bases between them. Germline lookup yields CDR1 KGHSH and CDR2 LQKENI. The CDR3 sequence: CASSPRDTFSGNTIYF. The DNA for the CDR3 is TGTGCCAGCTCACCTCGGGACACCTTCTCTGGAAACACCATATATTTT.

The CDR3 region is CASSLSGRWTGELFF. The CDR3 DNA follows: TGTGCCAGCAGCTTATCTGGGAGGTGGACCGGGGAGCTGTTTTTT. The chain links TRBV13 to TRBJ2-2; tentative D call: TRBD2 (6 bases). Germline values: CDR1 PRHDT, CDR2 FYEKMQ (reference sequence). V was cut by 2 bases and J by 5 bases, with 12 bases left in between. This CDR3 has 15 residues. Full variable domain (missing parts from reference TRBV13 and TRBJ2-2): AAGVIQSPRHLIKEKRETATLKCYPIPRHDTVYWYQQGPGQDPQFLISFYEKMQSDKGSIPDRFSAQQFSDYHSELNMSSLELGDSALYFCASSLSGRWTGELFFGEGSRLTVL.

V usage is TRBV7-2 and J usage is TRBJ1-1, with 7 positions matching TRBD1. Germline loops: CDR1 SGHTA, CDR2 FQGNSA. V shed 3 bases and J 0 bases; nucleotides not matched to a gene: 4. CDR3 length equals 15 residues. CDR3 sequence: CASSFKTGLNTEAFF. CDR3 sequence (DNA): TGTGCCAGCAGCTTTAAGACAGGGTTGAACACTGAAGCTTTCTTT. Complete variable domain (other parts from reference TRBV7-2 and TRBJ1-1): GAGVSQSPSNKVTEKGKDVELRCDPISGHTALYWYRQSLGQGLEFLIYFQGNSAPDKSGLPSDRFSAERTGGSVSTLTIQRTQQEDSAVYLCASSFKTGLNTEAFFGQGTRLTVV.

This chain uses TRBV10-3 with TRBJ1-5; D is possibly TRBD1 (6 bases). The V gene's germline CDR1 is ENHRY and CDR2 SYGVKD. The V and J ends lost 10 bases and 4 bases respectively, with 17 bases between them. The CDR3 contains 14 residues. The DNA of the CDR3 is TGTGCCACCACAAGGACAGCCCGGAATCAGCCCCAGCATTTT. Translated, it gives CATTRTARNQPQHF.

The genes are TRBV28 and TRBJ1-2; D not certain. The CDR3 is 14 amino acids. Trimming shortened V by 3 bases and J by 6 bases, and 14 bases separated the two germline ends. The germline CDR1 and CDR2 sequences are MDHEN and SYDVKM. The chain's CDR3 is CASSFVPLAHGYTF. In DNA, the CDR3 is TGTGCCAGCAGTTTTGTGCCGCTAGCCCATGGCTACACCTTC.

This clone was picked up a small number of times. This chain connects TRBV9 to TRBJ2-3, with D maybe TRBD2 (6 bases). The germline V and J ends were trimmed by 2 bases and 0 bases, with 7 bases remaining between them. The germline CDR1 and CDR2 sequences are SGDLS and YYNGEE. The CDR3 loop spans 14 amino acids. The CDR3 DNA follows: TGTGCCAGCAGCGTCCTAGCGAGCACAGATACGCAGTATTTT. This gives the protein CASSVLASTDTQYF.

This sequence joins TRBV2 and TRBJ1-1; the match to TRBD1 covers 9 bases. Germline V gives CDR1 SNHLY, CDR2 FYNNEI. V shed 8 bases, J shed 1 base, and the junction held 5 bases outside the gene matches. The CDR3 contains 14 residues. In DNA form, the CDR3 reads TGTGCCAGCCTTGGGACAGGGAGGAACACTGAAGCTTTCTTT. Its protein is CASLGTGRNTEAFF.

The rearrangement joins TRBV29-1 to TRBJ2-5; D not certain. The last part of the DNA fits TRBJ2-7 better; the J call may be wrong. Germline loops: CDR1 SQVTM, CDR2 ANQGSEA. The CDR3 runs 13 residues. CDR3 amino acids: CSARLPSSYEQYF. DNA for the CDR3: TGCAGCGCTCGTCTCCCCTCTAGCTACGAGCAGTACTTC.

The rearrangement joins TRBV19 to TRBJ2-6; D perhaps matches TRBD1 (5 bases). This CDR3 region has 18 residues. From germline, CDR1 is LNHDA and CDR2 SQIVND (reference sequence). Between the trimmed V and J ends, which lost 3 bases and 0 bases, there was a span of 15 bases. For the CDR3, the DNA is TGTGCCAGTAGTATTCGGTCGACAGCGTTCTCTGGGGCCAACGTCCTGACTTTC. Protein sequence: CASSIRSTAFSGANVLTF.